The subject of this entry is one TCR beta chain. Its antigen remains unknown. These data belong to a study of response to subunit inactivated influenza vaccine. TCRdb processed the RT-PCR reads anew with MiXCR; each CDR3 protein has one entry. The repertoire holds around 490,000 distinct CDR3 sequences, with less than 8% as singletons. V shed 6 bases and J shed 6 bases, with 17 bases lying between them. CDR3 length equals 14 residues. From germline, CDR1 is SNHLY and CDR2 FYNNEI. General study points: Authors suggested few new T cells are recruited by each seasonal influenza vaccination.

The receptor's source is a man aged 45 to 70 who received an inactivated influenza vaccine. The chain joins TRBV2 to TRBJ1-1; D is unclear. The source material was PBMCs from blood, sampled less than 30 months after vaccination. The CDR3 spells CASRKGEREAEAFF. The CDR3 bases are TGTGCCAGCAGGAAGGGAGAGCGTGAGGCTGAAGCTTTCTTT.